This TCR beta chain was observed in a study of human T cells and chemical hapten exposure. Overall study context: Diphenylcyclopropenone was administered weekly to the scalp of patients throughout the roughly 25-week study. Chiefly female patients presented with alopecia areata, totalis or universalis.

Per the original data handling: A per-sample median of 95,638 TCRs was observed, with a range of roughly 20,000 to 690,600. MiXCR was run by TCRdb on the RACE reads, yielding one entry per CDR3 protein. Here the V and J calls rest on TCRdb's processing, not on the authors' analysis. The profile shows around 300,000 distinct CDR3 sequences, 4.5% to 5.5% of them singletons. Germline CDR1 SGHKS, CDR2 YYEKEE (reference sequence). CDR3 length equals 13 residues. Trimming took off 0 bases at V and 5 bases at J, with 6 bases between the two ends. Documented time point: pre-sensitization, week 0. The treatment was: therapeutic diphenylcyclopropenone sensitization with weekly scalp DPC. People who gave samples had alopecia, were 18 to 70 years old, and were suitable for DPC.

The receptor comes from a woman younger than 35 with alopecia areata. Some clones in this sample may be carry-over from other donors' samples. The gene calls are TRBV5-5 and TRBJ1-5, with D unclear. The specimen comprised whole blood, sampled in connection with sensitization to the hapten diphenylcyclopropenone (DPC). The CDR3 here is CASSLVTDQPQHF. DNA for the CDR3: TGTGCCAGCAGCTTGGTCACAGATCAGCCCCAGCATTTT. Filled out from reference TRBV5-5 and TRBJ1-5, the complete variable domain reads DAGVTQSPTHLIKTRGQQVTLRCSPISGHKSVSWYQQVLGQGPQFIFQYYEKEERGRGNFPDRFSARQFPNYSSELNVNALLLGDSALYLCASSLVTDQPQHFGDGTRLSIL.